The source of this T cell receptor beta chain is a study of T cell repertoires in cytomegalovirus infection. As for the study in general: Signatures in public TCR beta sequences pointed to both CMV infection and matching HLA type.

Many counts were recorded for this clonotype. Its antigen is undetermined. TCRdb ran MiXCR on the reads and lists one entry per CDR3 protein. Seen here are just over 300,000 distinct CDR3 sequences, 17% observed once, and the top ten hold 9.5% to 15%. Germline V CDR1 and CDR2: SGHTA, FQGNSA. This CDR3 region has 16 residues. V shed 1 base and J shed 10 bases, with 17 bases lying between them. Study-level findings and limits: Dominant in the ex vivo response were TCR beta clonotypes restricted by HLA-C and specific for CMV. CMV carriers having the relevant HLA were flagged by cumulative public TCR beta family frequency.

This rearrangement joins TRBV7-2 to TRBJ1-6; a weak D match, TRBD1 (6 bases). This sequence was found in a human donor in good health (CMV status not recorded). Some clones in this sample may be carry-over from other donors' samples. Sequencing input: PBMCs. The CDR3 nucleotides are TGTGCCAGCAGCTTAGGAGGGGGGGCGGCAGAATCACCCCTCCACTTT. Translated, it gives CASSLGGGAAESPLHF. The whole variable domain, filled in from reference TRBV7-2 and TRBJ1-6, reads GAGVSQSPSNKVTEKGKDVELRCDPISGHTALYWYRQSLGQGLEFLIYFQGNSAPDKSGLPSDRFSAERTGGSVSTLTIQRTQQEDSAVYLCASSLGGGAAESPLHFGNGTRLTVT.